A single sample is the source of the 2 T cell receptor beta chains below, sequenced in a study of T cell repertoires in cytomegalovirus infection. The antigens of these receptors remain unknown. Via MiXCR, TCRdb re-called the reads, giving one row per CDR3 protein. The data contain a few hundred thousand distinct CDR3 sequences, around 20% of them singletons. Source: cultured PBMCs, taken from culture after CMV antigen stimulation. The receptor source for this set is a human donor in good health (CMV status not recorded). Some clones in this sample may be carry-over from other donors' samples.

This clonotype was counted between two and nine times. The chain couples TRBV7-2 to TRBJ2-1; 15 positions agree with TRBD2. The CDR3 length is 21 residues. V trimming: 5 bases; J trimming: 5 bases; junction bases outside the gene matches: 19. The germline V gene has CDR1 SGHTA and CDR2 FQGNSA. The CDR3 nucleotides are TGTGCCAGCAGCATCATACATGCCCGTACCGGGACTAGCGGGAGGAACAATGAGCAGTTCTTC. It is translated as CASSIIHARTGTSGRNNEQFF. The whole variable domain, filled in from reference TRBV7-2 and TRBJ2-1, reads GAGVSQSPSNKVTEKGKDVELRCDPISGHTALYWYRQSLGQGLEFLIYFQGNSAPDKSGLPSDRFSAERTGGSVSTLTIQRTQQEDSAVYLCASSIIHARTGTSGRNNEQFFGPGTRLTVL.

This clonotype has at least ten counts. This chain links TRBV7-2 with TRBJ1-1; tentatively, D is TRBD1 (6 bases). V dropped 2 bases and J dropped 6 bases, with 7 bases sitting between them. CDR3 length: 12 amino acids. Germline V lookup: CDR1 SGHTA, CDR2 FQGNSA. CDR3 sequence reads: CASSLNRAEAFF. DNA for the CDR3: TGTGCCAGCAGCTTAAACAGGGCTGAAGCTTTCTTT. The whole variable domain, filled in from reference TRBV7-2 and TRBJ1-1, reads GAGVSQSPSNKVTEKGKDVELRCDPISGHTALYWYRQSLGQGLEFLIYFQGNSAPDKSGLPSDRFSAERTGGSVSTLTIQRTQQEDSAVYLCASSLNRAEAFFGQGTRLTVV.